A selection of T cell receptor beta chains follows, all from one sample in a study of radiotherapy plus CTLA-4 blockade in lung cancer. Sequenced by immunoSEQ multiplex PCR; TCRdb stores in-frame clones only, minus some. The sample lists roughly 78,000 clones; roughly three quarters were seen once. Sample: peripheral blood, taken from a patient treated with radiotherapy plus ipilimumab. Source of these receptors: a human donor with non-small cell lung cancer who had a complete response to radiotherapy plus ipilimumab. The CDR3 runs from the conserved cysteine through the conserved F or W. Each record gives: J gene, D gene, V gene, CDR3 protein. A D gene is named only where the DNA matches it firmly.

J gene: TRBJ2-2; D gene: .; V gene: TRBV6-5; CDR3 protein: CASSTQSVSRGELFF
J gene: TRBJ2-2; D gene: TRBD2; V gene: TRBV7-9; CDR3 protein: CASTPDGGYTGELFF
J gene: TRBJ1-2; D gene: TRBD1; V gene: TRBV7-8; CDR3 protein: CASSQDRDSRRYGYTF
J gene: TRBJ1-3; D gene: TRBD1; V gene: TRBV6-1; CDR3 protein: CASSRQGPSGNTIYF
J gene: TRBJ1-1; D gene: .; V gene: TRBV4-3; CDR3 protein: CASSQGRENTEAFF
J gene: TRBJ1-2; D gene: .; V gene: TRBV5-1; CDR3 protein: CASSTPDVAYGYTF
J gene: TRBJ1-1; D gene: .; V gene: TRBV7-2; CDR3 protein: CASSFDTEAFF
J gene: TRBJ2-1; D gene: TRBD2; V gene: TRBV12-5; CDR3 protein: CASGLVRVGTSGVNEQFF
J gene: TRBJ1-6; D gene: .; V gene: TRBV27; CDR3 protein: CASSLEYRFSSPLHF
J gene: TRBJ2-1; D gene: .; V gene: TRBV5-4; CDR3 protein: CASSSRDTASEQFF
J gene: TRBJ2-7; D gene: .; V gene: TRBV6-5; CDR3 protein: CASSSQADQVYEQYF
J gene: TRBJ2-5; D gene: TRBD1; V gene: TRBV18; CDR3 protein: CASSYGQGLSETQYF
J gene: TRBJ1-2; D gene: .; V gene: TRBV4-1; CDR3 protein: CASSQDLPAGGYTF
J gene: TRBJ2-7; D gene: TRBD2; V gene: TRBV7-8; CDR3 protein: CASSLLADSSYEQYF
J gene: TRBJ1-1; D gene: .; V gene: TRBV7-8; CDR3 protein: CASSPLNLNTEAFF
J gene: TRBJ2-1; D gene: .; V gene: TRBV7-9; CDR3 protein: CASSLNNNNEQFF
J gene: TRBJ1-2; D gene: .; V gene: TRBV15; CDR3 protein: CATSRDLGQLGDYGYTF
J gene: TRBJ1-4; D gene: .; V gene: TRBV25-1; CDR3 protein: CASSDLSEKLFF
J gene: TRBJ2-2; D gene: .; V gene: TRBV6-6; CDR3 protein: CASSYSMGDRTGELFF
J gene: TRBJ2-2; D gene: .; V gene: TRBV5-6; CDR3 protein: CASSLMFTTELFF
J gene: TRBJ2-3; D gene: TRBD2; V gene: TRBV9; CDR3 protein: CASSPRNSGDTQYF
J gene: TRBJ2-2; D gene: TRBD1; V gene: TRBV27; CDR3 protein: CASSFRQGAQITGELFF
J gene: TRBJ1-2; D gene: .; V gene: TRBV5-1; CDR3 protein: CASSLAGIANYGYTF
J gene: TRBJ1-2; D gene: .; V gene: TRBV18; CDR3 protein: CASSPGGSQIHYGYTF
J gene: TRBJ2-3; D gene: TRBD2; V gene: TRBV13; CDR3 protein: CASSKGTSGTTDTQYF
J gene: TRBJ2-1; D gene: TRBD2; V gene: TRBV9; CDR3 protein: CASSGGGALLDEQFF
J gene: TRBJ2-3; D gene: TRBD1; V gene: TRBV4-1; CDR3 protein: CASSRTGFGTDTQYF
J gene: TRBJ2-3; D gene: TRBD1; V gene: TRBV7-7; CDR3 protein: CASSLGTGGITDTQYF
J gene: TRBJ2-1; D gene: .; V gene: TRBV7-9; CDR3 protein: CASIPVGSDEQFF
J gene: TRBJ2-3; D gene: .; V gene: TRBV5-4; CDR3 protein: CASSLGTAVTDTQYF
J gene: TRBJ2-7; D gene: TRBD1; V gene: TRBV11-2; CDR3 protein: CASSWTGAAEQYF
J gene: TRBJ2-2; D gene: TRBD2; V gene: TRBV19; CDR3 protein: CAVKIGLETGELFF
J gene: TRBJ2-3; D gene: TRBD2; V gene: TRBV6-5; CDR3 protein: CASTVTSGSTDTQYF